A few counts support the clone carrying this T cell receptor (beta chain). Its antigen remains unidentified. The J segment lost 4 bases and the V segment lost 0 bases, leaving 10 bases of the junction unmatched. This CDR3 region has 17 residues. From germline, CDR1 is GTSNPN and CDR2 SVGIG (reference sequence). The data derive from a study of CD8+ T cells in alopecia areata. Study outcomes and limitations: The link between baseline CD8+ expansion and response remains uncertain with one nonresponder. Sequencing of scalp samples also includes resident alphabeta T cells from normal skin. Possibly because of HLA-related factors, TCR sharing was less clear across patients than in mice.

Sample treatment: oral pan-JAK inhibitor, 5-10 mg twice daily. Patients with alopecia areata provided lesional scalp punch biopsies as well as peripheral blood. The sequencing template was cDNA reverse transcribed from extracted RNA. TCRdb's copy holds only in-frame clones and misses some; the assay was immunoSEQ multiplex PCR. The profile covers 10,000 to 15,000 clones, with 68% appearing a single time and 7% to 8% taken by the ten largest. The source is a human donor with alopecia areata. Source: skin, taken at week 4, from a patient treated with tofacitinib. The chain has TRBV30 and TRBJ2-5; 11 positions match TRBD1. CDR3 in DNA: TGTGCCTGGAGTGTTTTCGGGACAGGGGGACTTGGAGAGACCCAGTACTTC. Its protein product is CAWSVFGTGGLGETQYF.